Shown below are 9 T cell receptor beta chains from a single sample sequenced in a study of identical twins. A single record per CDR3 protein comes from TCRdb applying MiXCR to the 5' RACE reads. The repertoire holds about 480,000 distinct CDR3 sequences, with around 14% as singletons. This sample was also put to use in a study of yellow fever vaccine responses in identical twins.

What was sequenced was CD4+ T cells sorted from blood. The origin of the receptors is a woman aged 18-29 years in good health.

This clonotype has just a few counts. This chain connects TRBV2 to TRBJ1-4; D gene ambiguous. Trimming shortened V by 4 bases and J by 5 bases, and 11 bases separated the two germline ends. The germline V gene has CDR1 SNHLY and CDR2 FYNNEI. The CDR3 contains 14 residues. Written as DNA, the CDR3 is TGTGCCAGCAGTGCGGCGGGCGTGAATGAAAAACTGTTTTTT. Translating gives CASSAAGVNEKLFF.

This clonotype has at least ten counts. The CDR3 does not close with the conserved phenylalanine or tryptophan, likely indicating a read error. It is unclear where the CDR3 begins or ends on the DNA, so no DNA is shown, and the CDR3 is as TCRdb lists it. This rearrangement joins TRBV29-1 to TRBJ2-1; the D call TRBD1 from the table was never checked on the DNA. The length of the CDR3 is 11 amino acids, counting both ends. Germline values: CDR1 SQVTM, CDR2 ANQGSEA. The CDR3 sequence is CSVGPTGDRAV.

The rearrangement joins TRBV11-3 to TRBJ2-1; a weak D match, TRBD2 (7 bases). Germline V gene sequence: CDR1 SGHNT, CDR2 YENEEA. V shed 0 bases and J shed 12 bases, with 18 bases lying between them. The CDR3 runs to 15 residues. The CDR3 DNA is TGTGCCAGCAGCTTAGATCGGGTGAATAGGGGGGGGCAGTTCTTC. The encoded protein is CASSLDRVNRGGQFF.

In its sample, this clonotype was seen a few times. One end of the junction does not line up with germline, which may come from a read error. The chain has TRBV12-3 or TRBV12-4 and TRBJ2-1; 7 nucleotides line up with TRBD2. This CDR3 has 11 residues. CDR3 protein: CASSPGTTKRF. The CDR3 coding sequence is TGTGCCAGCAGTCCCGGGACTACGAAAAGATTC.

The chain links TRBV4-3 to TRBJ2-3, with TRBD1 matching 10 bases. The CDR3 has 15 residues. V lost 1 base and J lost 2; bases outside the gene matches: 0. CDR1 LGHNA and CDR2 YSLEER come from the germline V gene. CDR3 loop: CASSQGQGATDTQYF. In nucleotides, the CDR3 is TGCGCCAGCAGCCAAGGACAGGGGGCCACAGATACGCAGTATTTT.

The V call is TRBV24-1, the J call TRBJ2-3, with a weak D call TRBD1 (6 bases). The CDR3 has 17 amino acids. The V gene lost 6 bases and the J gene lost 6 bases, with 24 bases spanning the gap. The germline V gene has CDR1 KGHDR and CDR2 SFDVKD. CDR3 protein: CATSSPHSKGGADTQYF. The CDR3 DNA sequence: TGTGCCACCAGTTCACCCCATTCTAAAGGGGGAGCGGATACGCAGTATTTT.

The chain recombines TRBV27 with TRBJ2-1; 7 nucleotides match TRBD2. Germline loops: CDR1 MNHEY, CDR2 SMNVEV (reference sequence). The V gene end was trimmed by 3 bases and the J gene end by 3 bases; junction bases not matched to a gene: 2. The length of the CDR3 is 14 residues. The CDR3 region is CASSFERDYNEQFF. The CDR3 DNA is TGTGCCAGCAGTTTCGAGCGGGACTACAATGAGCAGTTCTTC.

This clonotype was counted between two and nine times. V and J are TRBV5-1 and TRBJ2-6; D remains ambiguous. The CDR3 covers 13 residues. Looked up from germline, CDR1 is SGHRS and CDR2 is YFSETQ. V was trimmed by 4 bases and J by 3 bases, leaving 5 bases between them. CDR3 nucleotides: TGCGCCAGCAGCGCGAGTGGGGCCAACGTCCTGACTTTC. Translating gives CASSASGANVLTF.

The chain links TRBV27 to TRBJ1-5; 11 nucleotides align to TRBD1. The CDR3 has 14 amino acids. The J segment lost 6 bases and the V segment lost 6 bases, leaving 4 bases of the junction unmatched. CDR1 is MNHEY, CDR2 SMNVEV, per germline (reference sequence). CDR3 protein: CASRRDRGGQPQHF. The DNA for the CDR3 is TGTGCCAGCAGGCGGGACAGGGGGGGTCAGCCCCAGCATTTT.